What follows are 29 T cell receptor beta chains derived from one specimen sequenced in a study of OX40 agonist ivuxolimab in advanced cancers. Some clones are missing from TCRdb's copy, which holds only in-frame ones; the method was immunoSEQ multiplex PCR. The sample shows about 59,000 clones, 87% of them seen only once. The source was CD4+ or CD8+ T cells sorted from blood, collected in a trial of the OX40 agonist ivuxolimab. These receptors all stem from an adult with an advanced solid tumor such as melanoma, head and neck, liver or kidney cancer.

The chain is built from TRBV9 and TRBJ2-1; 9 bases fit TRBD2. Trimming cost V 4 bases and J 8 bases; bases outside gene matches: 10. Per germline, CDR1 SGDLS and CDR2 YYNGEE. This CDR3 spans 15 amino acids. This CDR3 reads CASSPRRGGLDEQFF. DNA of the CDR3: TGTGCCAGCAGCCCCCGGCGGGGGGGCCTCGATGAGCAGTTCTTC. The whole variable domain, filled in from reference TRBV9 and TRBJ2-1, reads DSGVTQTPKHLITATGQRVTLRCSPRSGDLSVYWYQQSLDQGLQFLIQYYNGEERAKGNILERFSAQQFPDLHSELNLSSLELGDSALYFCASSPRRGGLDEQFFGPGTRLTVL.

This sequence joins TRBV2 and TRBJ2-2, with no clear D. Germline values: CDR1 SNHLY, CDR2 FYNNEI. The CDR3 runs to 13 residues. Trimming removed 4 bases at V and 3 bases at J, with 6 bases between. The CDR3 coding sequence is TGTGCCAGCAGTGGGTCCTACACCGGGGAGCTGTTTTTT. Its protein product is CASSGSYTGELFF. The full variable domain, completed using reference TRBV2 and TRBJ2-2, is EPEVTQTPSHQVTQMGQEVILRCVPISNHLYFYWYRQILGQKVEFLVSFYNNEISEKSEIFDDQFSVERPDGSNFTLKIRSTKLEDSAMYFCASSGSYTGELFFGEGSRLTVL.

The J gene is TRBJ1-3, the V gene TRBV10-1; no definite D call. Germline V gives CDR1 WNHNN, CDR2 SYGVQD (reference sequence). The CDR3 sequence is 16 residues long. V lost 3 bases and J lost 0, with 12 bases in between. CDR3 DNA sequence: TGCGCCAGCAGTGATGGTGGCAGCTCCTCTGGAAACACCATATATTTT. Protein: CASSDGGSSSGNTIYF.

This chain joins TRBV27 and TRBJ2-7; no reliable D call. Between the trimmed V and J ends, which lost 6 bases and 0 bases, there was a span of 21 bases. Germline V gene data show CDR1 as MNHEY and CDR2 as SMNVEV (reference sequence). This CDR3 region has 17 residues. Here the CDR3 reads CASSPMIGFRNSYEQYF. The CDR3 DNA follows: TGTGCCAGCAGCCCAATGATTGGTTTCCGCAACTCCTACGAGCAGTACTTC.

This sequence joins TRBV5-4 and TRBJ1-6; 8 bases agree with TRBD1. V lost 1 base and J lost 3; bases outside the gene matches: 6. Germline lookup yields CDR1 SGHNT and CDR2 YYREEE (reference sequence). CDR3 length: 17 amino acids. CDR3 coding DNA: TGTGCCAGCAGCTTGCCCGACAGGGGAGACTATAATTCACCCCTCCACTTT. Translated: CASSLPDRGDYNSPLHF.

The chain has TRBV2 and TRBJ1-1; D is unresolved. The V end lost 3 bases, the J end lost 0 bases, and 8 bases lay between the germline ends. The CDR3 is made up of 14 amino acids. The V gene's germline CDR1 is SNHLY and CDR2 FYNNEI. The CDR3 loop is CASSDRSMNTEAFF. In nucleotides, the CDR3 is TGTGCCAGCAGTGATCGTTCAATGAACACTGAAGCTTTCTTT.

The chain recombines TRBV28 with TRBJ2-2; D possibly uses TRBD1 or TRBD2 (6 bases each). Germline CDR1 is MDHEN and CDR2 is SYDVKM. Trimming removed 6 bases at V and 5 bases at J, with 13 bases between. The length of the CDR3 is 14 residues. CDR3 nucleotide sequence: TGTGCCAGCAGGGGGGGCCAAGGGACCGGGGAGCTGTTTTTT. Protein: CASRGGQGTGELFF.

The V call is TRBV2, the J call TRBJ2-5, with D unresolved. This CDR3 is 11 amino acids long. V was trimmed by 0 bases and J by 10 bases, leaving 6 bases between them. The germline CDR1 and CDR2 sequences are SNHLY and FYNNEI. CDR3 nucleotide sequence: TGTGCCAGCAGTGAAGCGCTGGACCAGTACTTC. It yields the protein CASSEALDQYF.

The table lists this clone with a count of one. The chain links TRBV15 to TRBJ2-1; TRBD1 agrees at 9 bases. The CDR3 is 19 residues long. In germline, CDR1 is LNHNV, CDR2 YYDKDF (reference sequence). V dropped 1 base and J dropped 0; count of bases not matched to a gene: 10. The CDR3, as DNA: TGTGCCACCAGCAGAGGAACAGGGGGCAAGGGGCCCTCCTACAATGAGCAGTTCTTC. It translates to CATSRGTGGKGPSYNEQFF.

In its sample, this clone was seen once. This chain uses TRBV11-2 with TRBJ2-7, with D perhaps TRBD2 (6 bases). Trimming shortened V by 8 bases and J by 0 bases, and 14 bases separated the two germline ends. This CDR3 has 14 amino acids. Looked up from germline, CDR1 is SGHAT and CDR2 is FQNNGV. The CDR3 coding sequence is TGTGCCAGCGGCACCCTGGGGGGCTCCTACGAGCAGTACTTC. Translation: CASGTLGGSYEQYF. The variable domain in full, with the rest retrieved from reference TRBV11-2 and TRBJ2-7, is EAGVAQSPRYKIIEKRQSVAFWCNPISGHATLYWYQQILGQGPKLLIQFQNNGVVDDSQLPKDRFSAERLKGVDSTLKIQPAKLEDSAVYLCASGTLGGSYEQYFGPGTRLTVT.

The chain recombines TRBV5-1 with TRBJ2-7; 9 bases align to TRBD1. The V and J ends lost 4 bases and 2 bases, in that order; junction bases with no gene match: 4. Germline-derived CDR1 and CDR2 are SGHRS and YFSETQ. The CDR3 runs 14 residues. The CDR3 region has the DNA TGCGCCAGCAGCCCGACAGGGGGAACCTACGAGCAGTACTTC. It encodes CASSPTGGTYEQYF.

The chain combines TRBV5-4 with TRBJ1-1; the D gene is possibly TRBD1 (5 bases). The CDR3 is 14 residues long. CDR1 SGHNT and CDR2 YYREEE come from the germline V gene (reference sequence). V lost 4 bases to trimming and J lost 10 bases, with 20 bases between them. CDR3 sequence (DNA): TGTGCCAGCAGCGGGACCCTGACTCGAAAAGGAGCTTTCTTT. This encodes CASSGTLTRKGAFF.

This clone is deemed medium-sized. The CDR3 nucleotides are TGTGCCAGTAGTAGACTAGCGGGGGACCTCTACTTC. Translating gives CASSRLAGDLYF. The chain uses TRBV19 and TRBJ2-7, with TRBD2 identical over 12 bases. The germline gives CDR1 LNHDA, CDR2 SQIVND (reference sequence). This CDR3 is built from 12 residues. V shed 4 bases and J 13 bases; nucleotides not matched to a gene: 5. Drawing the rest from reference TRBV19 and TRBJ2-7, the complete variable domain is DGGITQSPKYLFRKEGQNVTLSCEQNLNHDAMYWYRQDPGQGLRLIYYSQIVNDFQKGDIAEGYSVSREKKESFPLTVTSAQKNPTAFYLCASSRLAGDLYFGPGTRLTVT.

This chain connects TRBV9 to TRBJ2-2; tentatively, D is TRBD1 (5 bases). Trimming removed 4 bases at V and 4 bases at J, with 17 bases between. Germline assignment: CDR1 SGDLS and CDR2 YYNGEE. This CDR3 comprises 16 residues. The CDR3 loop reads CASSLDGAPGTGELFF. The CDR3 coding sequence is TGTGCCAGCAGCTTAGATGGGGCCCCGGGCACCGGGGAGCTGTTTTTT.

Of note for this clone: The DNA is omitted, as the CDR3 cannot be located on it reliably, and the CDR3 follows TCRdb's listing. V and J are TRBV2 and TRBJ1-6; TRBD1 was called by the table and not checked on the DNA. The CDR3 is 16 residues long, counting both termini. The V gene's germline CDR1 is SNHLY and CDR2 FYNNEI. This chain's CDR3 is CASILGTGAVNSPLHF.

The chain links TRBV4-3 to TRBJ2-5, with D perhaps matching TRBD2 (6 bases). The CDR3 is made up of 15 amino acids. Germline lookup yields CDR1 LGHNA and CDR2 YSLEER. V shed 1 base and J shed 2 bases, with 11 bases lying between them. The CDR3 DNA reads as TGCGCCAGCAGCCAAGCCTTGGGGGGACAAGAGACCCAGTACTTC. Its translation: CASSQALGGQETQYF.

In its sample, this clone was seen once. The chain has TRBV9 and TRBJ1-1; the D is unclear. The ends were cut back, 1 base at V and 0 bases at J, with 22 bases in the middle. The germline V gene encodes CDR1 SGDLS and CDR2 YYNGEE. The CDR3 extends over 19 amino acids. This chain's CDR3 is CASSVMTMGFSSMNTEAFF. The CDR3 region has the DNA TGTGCCAGCAGCGTAATGACCATGGGATTTTCCAGTATGAACACTGAAGCTTTCTTT. Looking up the rest from reference TRBV9 and TRBJ1-1 gives the full variable domain: DSGVTQTPKHLITATGQRVTLRCSPRSGDLSVYWYQQSLDQGLQFLIQYYNGEERAKGNILERFSAQQFPDLHSELNLSSLELGDSALYFCASSVMTMGFSSMNTEAFFGQGTRLTVV.

In its sample, this clone was seen a few times. This chain uses TRBV7-3 with TRBJ1-2; D possibly corresponds to TRBD1 (5 bases). The V and J ends lost 4 bases and 8 bases respectively, with 11 bases between them. Germline V gene sequence: CDR1 SGHTA, CDR2 FQGTGA. This CDR3 comprises 12 residues. As DNA, the CDR3 is TGTGCCAGCAGCTCCACGGGGCCGGGCTACACCTTC. It yields the protein CASSSTGPGYTF.

The V gene is TRBV27, the J gene TRBJ2-7; the D gene is possibly TRBD2 (5 bases). V was trimmed by 6 bases and J by 0 bases, leaving 15 bases between them. Germline CDR1 MNHEY, CDR2 SMNVEV (reference sequence). This CDR3 is built from 15 residues. CDR3 amino acids: CASSRELGSSYEQYF. The CDR3 DNA reads as TGTGCCAGCAGCCGGGAATTGGGAAGCTCCTACGAGCAGTACTTC.

The V call is TRBV28, the J call TRBJ2-4; D gene unclear. V lost 5 bases, J lost 6 bases, and 5 bases lay in between. The CDR3 spans 11 residues. Germline CDR1 reads MDHEN; CDR2 reads SYDVKM. For the CDR3, the DNA is TGTGCCAGCAGTCCCTCAAACATTCAGTACTTC. Translating it yields CASSPSNIQYF.

The chain is built from TRBV7-8 and TRBJ2-3; TRBD2 matches 12 bases. V lost 0 bases to trimming and J lost 4 bases; unmatched junction nucleotides: 5. The CDR3 is 17 amino acids. From germline, CDR1 is SGHVS and CDR2 FQNEAQ. CDR3 DNA sequence: TGTGCCAGCAGCTTAGCCCCGACTAGCGGGAGTTCAGATACGCAGTATTTT. This codes for CASSLAPTSGSSDTQYF.

This clone was seen more than once but under ten times. The V gene is TRBV2, the J gene TRBJ1-1; the D is unclear. The CDR3 totals 12 residues. Germline CDR1 is SNHLY and CDR2 is FYNNEI. Trimming stripped 4 bases from V and 6 bases from J, with 9 bases between. The CDR3 bases are TGTGCCAGCAGTGTTCGCGGGTCTGAAGCTTTCTTT. This sequence encodes CASSVRGSEAFF.

The rearrangement links TRBV19 to TRBJ1-3, with a possible D match to TRBD1 (6 bases). This CDR3 is built from 14 residues. Germline CDR1 reads LNHDA; CDR2 reads SQIVND (reference sequence). V dropped 4 bases and J dropped 2 bases, with 9 bases sitting between them. The CDR3 DNA reads TGTGCCAGTAGTACGGGACAAGCTGGAAACACCATATATTTT. It codes for CASSTGQAGNTIYF.

The chain employs TRBV28 and TRBJ1-5; D might be TRBD1 (6 bases). The CDR3 runs to 13 residues. Trimming cost V 7 bases and J 7 bases, with 14 bases left between them. Per germline, CDR1 MDHEN and CDR2 SYDVKM. The CDR3 coding sequence is TGTGCCAGCATGGCAGACAGGTTACAGCCCCAGCATTTT. It translates to CASMADRLQPQHF.

This clone was seen just once. V usage is TRBV7-8 and J usage is TRBJ2-1, with D maybe TRBD2 (6 bases). Trimming took off 0 bases at V and 6 bases at J, with 12 bases between the two ends. CDR1 is SGHVS, CDR2 FQNEAQ, per germline. The CDR3 loop spans 15 amino acids. DNA for the CDR3: TGTGCCAGCAGCTTAGCTAGTTGGAGGGCCAATGAGCAGTTCTTC. Amino acid sequence: CASSLASWRANEQFF.

This clone was seen once. The chain is built from TRBV10-1 and TRBJ2-3; 10 nucleotides line up with TRBD2. CDR3 length: 21 residues. The ends lost 2 bases at V and 2 bases at J; junction bases unmatched: 19. The germline V gene encodes CDR1 WNHNN and CDR2 SYGVQD (reference sequence). As DNA, the CDR3 is TGCGCCAGCAGTGAGCTGGGGCCGGGAGCGGGAGGGCCTTCTTACACAGATACGCAGTATTTT. Protein product: CASSELGPGAGGPSYTDTQYF.

The CDR3, as DNA: TGTGCCAGCTCATCGTCAATAGGCACAGATACGCAGTATTTT. Protein: CASSSSIGTDTQYF. This chain joins TRBV18 and TRBJ2-3; unclear D gene. Germline assignment: CDR1 KGHSH and CDR2 LQKENI. This CDR3 is 14 amino acids long. V lost 5 bases and J lost 1, with 10 bases in between.

This clone was seen once. This chain links TRBV19 with TRBJ1-1, with TRBD1 matching over 10 bases. V lost 5 bases to trimming and J lost 7 bases; unmatched junction nucleotides: 4. The CDR3 covers 13 residues. CDR1 is LNHDA, CDR2 SQIVND, per germline (reference sequence). Here the CDR3 reads CASSADRGGEAFF. The DNA for the CDR3 is TGTGCCAGTAGTGCGGACAGGGGGGGTGAAGCTTTCTTT. Using reference TRBV19 and TRBJ1-1 for the parts outside the CDR3, the full variable domain is DGGITQSPKYLFRKEGQNVTLSCEQNLNHDAMYWYRQDPGQGLRLIYYSQIVNDFQKGDIAEGYSVSREKKESFPLTVTSAQKNPTAFYLCASSADRGGEAFFGQGTRLTVV.

The V gene is TRBV11-2, the J gene TRBJ2-7; 10 bases agree with TRBD1. The V and J ends lost 2 bases and 4 bases, in that order; junction bases with no gene match: 11. The CDR3 contains 17 residues. Germline V gives CDR1 SGHAT, CDR2 FQNNGV. The CDR3 here is CASSLHLDPGQGYEQYF. The DNA for the CDR3 is TGTGCCAGCAGCTTACACTTAGATCCGGGACAGGGGTACGAGCAGTACTTC.